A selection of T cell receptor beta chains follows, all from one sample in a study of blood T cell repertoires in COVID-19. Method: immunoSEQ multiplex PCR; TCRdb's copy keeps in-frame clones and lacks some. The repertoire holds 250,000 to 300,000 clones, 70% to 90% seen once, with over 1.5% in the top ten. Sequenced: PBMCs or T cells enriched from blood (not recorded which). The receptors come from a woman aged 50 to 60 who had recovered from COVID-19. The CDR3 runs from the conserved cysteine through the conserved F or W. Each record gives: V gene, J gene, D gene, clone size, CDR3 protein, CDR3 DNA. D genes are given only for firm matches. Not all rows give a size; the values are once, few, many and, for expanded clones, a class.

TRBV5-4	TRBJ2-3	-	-	CARGTTPTDTQYF	TGTGCCAGGGGCACGACGCCCACAGATACGCAGTATTTT
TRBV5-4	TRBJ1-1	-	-	CASSLVKRTGTYMNTEAFF	TGTGCCAGCAGCTTGGTCAAGAGAACAGGGACGTACATGAACACTGAAGCTTTCTTT
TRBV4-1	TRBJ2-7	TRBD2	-	CASSRRTSGRISYEQYF	TGCGCCAGCAGCCGCCGGACTAGCGGGAGAATATCCTACGAGCAGTACTTC
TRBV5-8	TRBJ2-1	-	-	CASSLKTGTKISSNEQFF	TGTGCCAGCAGCTTGAAAACCGGGACAAAGATCAGTTCGAATGAGCAGTTCTTC
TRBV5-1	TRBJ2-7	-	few	CASSLSPSPTSYEQYF	TGCGCCAGCAGCTTGTCCCCTAGCCCGACGTCATACGAGCAGTACTTC
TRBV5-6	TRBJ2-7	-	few	CASTDSLYEQYF	TGTGCCAGCACGGACAGCCTCTACGAGCAGTACTTC
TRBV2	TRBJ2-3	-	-	CASSGFTDTQYF	TGTGCCAGCTCGGGATTCACAGATACGCAGTATTTT
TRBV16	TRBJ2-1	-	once	CASSPQGTDEQFF	TGTGCCAGCAGCCCACAGGGAACGGATGAGCAGTTCTTC
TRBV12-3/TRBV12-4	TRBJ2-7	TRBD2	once	CASRVTSGYEQYF	TGTGCCAGCAGAGTAACTAGCGGCTACGAGCAGTACTTC
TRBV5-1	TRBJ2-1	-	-	CASSTGLLGGNEQFF	TGCGCCAGCAGCACGGGACTCCTCGGCGGCAATGAGCAGTTCTTC
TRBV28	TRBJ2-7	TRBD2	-	CASSLLASGFYEQYF	TGTGCCAGCAGTTTATTGGCTAGCGGTTTCTACGAGCAGTACTTC
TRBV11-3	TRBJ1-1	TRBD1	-	CASSSGQGNTEAFF	TGTGCCAGCAGCTCTGGACAGGGGAACACTGAAGCTTTCTTT
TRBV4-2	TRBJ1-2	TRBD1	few	CASSLHGQGEGYTF	TGTGCCAGCAGCCTCCACGGACAGGGTGAAGGCTACACCTTC
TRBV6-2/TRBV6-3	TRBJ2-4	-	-	CASSYPGGAKNIQYF	TGTGCCAGCAGTTACCCGGGTGGAGCCAAAAACATTCAGTACTTC
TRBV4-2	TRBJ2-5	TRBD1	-	CASSQDGRGPQETQYF	TGTGCCAGCAGCCAAGACGGCAGGGGGCCTCAAGAGACCCAGTACTTC
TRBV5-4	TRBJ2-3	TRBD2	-	CASRRGLAGGSTDTQYF	TGTGCCAGCAGACGAGGACTAGCGGGAGGTAGCACAGATACGCAGTATTTT
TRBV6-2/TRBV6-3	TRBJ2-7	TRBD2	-	CASSFGLAREQYF	TGTGCCAGCAGTTTTGGACTAGCGCGCGAGCAGTACTTC
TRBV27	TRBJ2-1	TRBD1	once	CASSLSGQRQHEQFF	TGTGCCAGCAGTTTATCGGGACAGCGCCAACATGAGCAGTTCTTC
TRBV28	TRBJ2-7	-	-	CASSLRGTYEQYF	TGTGCCAGCAGTTTGAGGGGGACCTACGAGCAGTACTTC
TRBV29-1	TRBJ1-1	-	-	CSVDWGRGNTEAFF	TGCAGCGTTGATTGGGGGCGTGGGAACACTGAAGCTTTCTTT
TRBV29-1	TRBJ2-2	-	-	CSVADRQNTGELFF	TGCAGCGTTGCCGACAGACAGAACACCGGGGAGCTGTTTTTT
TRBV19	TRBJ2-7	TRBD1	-	CASSYNAGTGTSYEQYF	TGTGCCAGTAGTTATAACGCCGGGACAGGGACTTCCTACGAGCAGTACTTC
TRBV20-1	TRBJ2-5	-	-	CSAQRETQYF	TGCAGTGCCCAGAGGGAGACCCAGTACTTC